The sequence of this TCR beta chain was determined in a study of naive and memory T cell subsets. Amplification of ligated cDNA took four PCR rounds with SP2 and nested alpha and beta constant primers. From the 5' RACE reads, TCRdb called clonotypes with MiXCR, one entry per CDR3 protein. This sample has approximately 32,000 distinct CDR3 sequences, with about a sixth found just once. An oligonucleotide containing a UMI was ligated to the 3' end of TCR cDNA. Adult healthy volunteers gave 2.5 ml peripheral blood for whole-blood RNA. Unsorted total RNA, roughly 1 to 1,100 ng, was DNase treated before reverse transcription. The TCR sequence derives from a female donor in good health.

CDR3 residues: CASNPPGVNYGYTF. In DNA, the CDR3 is TGTGCCAGCAACCCGCCAGGGGTTAACTATGGCTACACCTTC. This chain uses TRBV7-9 with TRBJ1-2; D possibly corresponds to TRBD1 (6 bases). The CDR3 runs 14 residues. V was clipped by 7 bases and J by 1 base, with 13 bases between them. Germline CDR1 and CDR2: SEHNR and FQNEAQ (reference sequence).